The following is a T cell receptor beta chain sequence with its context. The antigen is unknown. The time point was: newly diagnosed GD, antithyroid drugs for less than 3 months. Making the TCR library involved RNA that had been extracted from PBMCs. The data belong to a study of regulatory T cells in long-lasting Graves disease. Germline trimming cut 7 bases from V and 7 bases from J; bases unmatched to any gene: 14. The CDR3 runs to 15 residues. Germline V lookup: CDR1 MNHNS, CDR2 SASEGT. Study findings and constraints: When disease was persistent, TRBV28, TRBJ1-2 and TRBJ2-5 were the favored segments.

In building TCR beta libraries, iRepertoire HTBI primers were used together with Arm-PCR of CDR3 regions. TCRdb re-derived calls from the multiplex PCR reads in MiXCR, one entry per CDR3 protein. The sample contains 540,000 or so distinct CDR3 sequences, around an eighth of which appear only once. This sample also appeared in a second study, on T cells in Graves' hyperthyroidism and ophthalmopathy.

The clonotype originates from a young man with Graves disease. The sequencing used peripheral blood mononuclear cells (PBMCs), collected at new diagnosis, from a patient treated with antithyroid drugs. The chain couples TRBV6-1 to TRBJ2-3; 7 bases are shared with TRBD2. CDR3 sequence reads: CASTSKRESANTQYF. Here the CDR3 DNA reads TGTGCCAGCACCAGCAAGCGGGAATCGGCTAATACGCAGTATTTT.